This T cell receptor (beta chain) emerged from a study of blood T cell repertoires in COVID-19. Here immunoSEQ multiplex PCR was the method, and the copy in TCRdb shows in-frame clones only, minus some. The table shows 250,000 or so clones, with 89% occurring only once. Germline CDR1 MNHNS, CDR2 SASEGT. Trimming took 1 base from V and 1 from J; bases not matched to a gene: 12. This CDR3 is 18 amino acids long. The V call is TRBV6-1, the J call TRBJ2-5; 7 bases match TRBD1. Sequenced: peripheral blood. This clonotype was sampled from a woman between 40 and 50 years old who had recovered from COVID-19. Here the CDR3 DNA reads TGTGCCAGCAGTGAAGGGGGACAGAACCGTTTCCTCCAAGAGACCCAGTACTTC. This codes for CASSEGGQNRFLQETQYF.